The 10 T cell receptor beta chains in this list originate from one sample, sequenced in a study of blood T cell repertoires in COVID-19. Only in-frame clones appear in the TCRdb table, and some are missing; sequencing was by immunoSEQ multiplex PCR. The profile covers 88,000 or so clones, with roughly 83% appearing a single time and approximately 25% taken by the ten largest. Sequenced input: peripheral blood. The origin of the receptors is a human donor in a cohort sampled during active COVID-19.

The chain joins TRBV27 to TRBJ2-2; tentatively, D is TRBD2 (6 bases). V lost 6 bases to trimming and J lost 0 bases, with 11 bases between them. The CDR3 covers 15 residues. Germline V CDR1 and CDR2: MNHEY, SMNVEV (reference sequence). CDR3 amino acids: CASSRGTANTGELFF. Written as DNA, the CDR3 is TGTGCCAGCAGCCGGGGGACTGCGAACACCGGGGAGCTGTTTTTT.

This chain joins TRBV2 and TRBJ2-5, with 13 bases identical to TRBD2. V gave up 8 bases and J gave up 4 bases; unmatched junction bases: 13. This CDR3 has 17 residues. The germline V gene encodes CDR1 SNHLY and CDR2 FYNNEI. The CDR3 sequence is CASFRTSGSRGRETQYF. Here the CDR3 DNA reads TGTGCCAGCTTCCGGACTAGCGGGAGCAGAGGAAGAGAGACCCAGTACTTC.

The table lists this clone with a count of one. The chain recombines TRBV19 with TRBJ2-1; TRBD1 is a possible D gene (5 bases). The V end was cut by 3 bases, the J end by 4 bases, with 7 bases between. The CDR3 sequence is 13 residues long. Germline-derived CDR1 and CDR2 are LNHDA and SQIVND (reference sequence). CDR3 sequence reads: CASSINRYNEQFF. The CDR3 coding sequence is TGTGCCAGTAGTATTAACAGGTACAATGAGCAGTTCTTC.

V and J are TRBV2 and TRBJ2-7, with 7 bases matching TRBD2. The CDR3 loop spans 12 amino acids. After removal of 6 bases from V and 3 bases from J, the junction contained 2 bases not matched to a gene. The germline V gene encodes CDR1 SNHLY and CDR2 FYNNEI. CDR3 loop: CASSGLGYEQYF. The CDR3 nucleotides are TGTGCCAGCAGCGGACTAGGCTACGAGCAGTACTTC. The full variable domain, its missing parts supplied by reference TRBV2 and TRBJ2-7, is EPEVTQTPSHQVTQMGQEVILRCVPISNHLYFYWYRQILGQKVEFLVSFYNNEISEKSEIFDDQFSVERPDGSNFTLKIRSTKLEDSAMYFCASSGLGYEQYFGPGTRLTVT.

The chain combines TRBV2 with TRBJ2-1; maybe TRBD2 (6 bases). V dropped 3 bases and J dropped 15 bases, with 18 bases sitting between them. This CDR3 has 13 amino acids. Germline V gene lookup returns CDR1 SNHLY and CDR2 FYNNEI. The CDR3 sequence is CASSDMGSGGWFF. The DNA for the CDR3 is TGTGCCAGCAGTGACATGGGTAGTGGAGGGTGGTTCTTC.

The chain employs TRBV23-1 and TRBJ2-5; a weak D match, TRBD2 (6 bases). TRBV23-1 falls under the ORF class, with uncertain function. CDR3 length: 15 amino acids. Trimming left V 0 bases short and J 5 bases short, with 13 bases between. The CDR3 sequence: CASSQSEISGETQYF. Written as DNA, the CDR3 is TGCGCCAGCAGTCAATCGGAAATTAGCGGTGAGACCCAGTACTTC.

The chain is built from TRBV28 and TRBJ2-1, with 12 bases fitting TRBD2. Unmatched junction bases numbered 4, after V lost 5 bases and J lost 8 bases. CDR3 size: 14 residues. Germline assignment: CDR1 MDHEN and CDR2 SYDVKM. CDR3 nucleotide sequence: TGTGCCAGCAGTGATGCTAGCGGGGGGGATGAGCAGTTCTTC. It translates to CASSDASGGDEQFF.

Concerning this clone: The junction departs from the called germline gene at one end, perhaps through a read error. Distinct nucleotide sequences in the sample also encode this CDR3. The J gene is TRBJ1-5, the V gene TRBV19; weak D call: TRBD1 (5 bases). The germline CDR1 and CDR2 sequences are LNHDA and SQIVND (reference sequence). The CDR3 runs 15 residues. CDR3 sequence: CASSIPRVGPQPQHF. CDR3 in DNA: TGTGCTAGTAGTATTCCCAGGGTAGGGCCTCAGCCCCAGCATTTT.

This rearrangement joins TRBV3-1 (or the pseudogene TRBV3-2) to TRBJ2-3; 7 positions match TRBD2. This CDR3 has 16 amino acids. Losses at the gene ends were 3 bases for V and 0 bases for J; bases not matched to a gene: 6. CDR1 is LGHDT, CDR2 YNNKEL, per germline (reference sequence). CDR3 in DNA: TGTGCCAGCAGCCAGCTAGCGGAACCTAGCACAGATACGCAGTATTTT. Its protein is CASSQLAEPSTDTQYF.

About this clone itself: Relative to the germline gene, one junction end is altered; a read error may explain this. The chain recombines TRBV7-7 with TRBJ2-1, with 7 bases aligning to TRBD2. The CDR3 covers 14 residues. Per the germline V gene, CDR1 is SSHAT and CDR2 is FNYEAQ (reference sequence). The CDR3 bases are TGTGCTAGCAGCTTAGCCGGGAGGATCTATGAGCAGTTCTTC. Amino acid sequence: CASSLAGRIYEQFF.